The 5 T cell receptor beta chains presented below share a single source sample, sequenced in a study of cytomegalovirus exposure and HLA in healthy donors. Generated by immunoSEQ multiplex PCR, the TCRdb table keeps only in-frame clones and is missing some. The sample records about 130,000 clones, roughly nine tenths being singletons. The sequenced sample consisted of PBMCs. These TCRs come from a woman aged 18-35 years in good health and CMV-seropositive.

This clone was seen once. V usage is TRBV28 and J usage is TRBJ1-1; 7 nucleotides agree with TRBD1. V dropped 3 bases and J dropped 6; count of bases not matched to a gene: 1. The length of the CDR3 is 12 residues. In germline, CDR1 is MDHEN, CDR2 SYDVKM. The CDR3 region is CASSLRGPEAFF. The CDR3 coding sequence is TGTGCCAGCAGTTTGAGGGGGCCTGAAGCTTTCTTT.

This clone was seen just once. The same CDR3 can be traced to other DNA sequences in this sample. This chain joins TRBV28 and TRBJ1-2; 8 positions agree with TRBD1. V lost 9 bases, J lost 4 bases, and 1 base stayed unmatched. In germline, CDR1 is MDHEN, CDR2 SYDVKM. CDR3 size: 11 residues. This CDR3 reads CASTGGYGYTF. The CDR3 DNA sequence: TGTGCCAGTACAGGGGGCTATGGCTACACCTTC.

The chain joins TRBV7-9 to TRBJ1-1, with 7 bases aligning to TRBD1. The germline V gene encodes CDR1 SEHNR and CDR2 FQNEAQ (reference sequence). This CDR3 is built from 14 residues. J was trimmed by 2 bases and V by 6 bases; bases with no gene match: 6. This CDR3 reads CASRYTGDNTEAFF. DNA of the CDR3: TGTGCCAGCAGGTACACAGGGGACAACACTGAAGCTTTCTTT.

The chain has TRBV6-1 and TRBJ2-1; D is perhaps TRBD1 (5 bases). Per the germline V gene, CDR1 is MNHNS and CDR2 is SASEGT. Deletions cut 2 bases from V and 8 bases from J, with 10 bases between. This CDR3 contains 13 residues. The CDR3 DNA reads TGTGCCAGCAGTGAAAGGGGAAGGGATGAGCAGTTCTTC. Protein product: CASSERGRDEQFF.

V gene TRBV5-1 combines with J gene TRBJ2-1; 11 positions match TRBD2. V lost 2 bases, J lost 2 bases, and 3 bases stayed unmatched. The CDR3 length is 16 residues. Germline V gene lookup returns CDR1 SGHRS and CDR2 YFSETQ. The CDR3 bases are TGCGCCAGCAGCTTCCTTAGCGGGGGGGCCTACAATGAGCAGTTCTTC. Its translation is CASSFLSGGAYNEQFF.